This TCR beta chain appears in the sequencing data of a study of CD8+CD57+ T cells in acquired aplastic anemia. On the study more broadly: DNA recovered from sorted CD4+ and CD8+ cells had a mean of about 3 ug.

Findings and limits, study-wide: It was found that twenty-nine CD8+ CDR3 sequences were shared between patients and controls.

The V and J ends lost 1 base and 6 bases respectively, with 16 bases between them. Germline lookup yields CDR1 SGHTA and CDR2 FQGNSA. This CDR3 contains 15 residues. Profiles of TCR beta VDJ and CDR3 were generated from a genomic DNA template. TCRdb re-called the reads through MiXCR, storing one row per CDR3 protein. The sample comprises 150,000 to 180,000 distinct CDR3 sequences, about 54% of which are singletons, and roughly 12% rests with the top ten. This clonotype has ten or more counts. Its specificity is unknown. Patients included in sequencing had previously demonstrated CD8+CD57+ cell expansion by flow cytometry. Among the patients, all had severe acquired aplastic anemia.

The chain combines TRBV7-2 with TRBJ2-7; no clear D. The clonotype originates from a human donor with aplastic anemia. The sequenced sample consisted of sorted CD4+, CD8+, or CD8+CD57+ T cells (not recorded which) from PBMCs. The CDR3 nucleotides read TGTGCCAGCAGCTTAGAGCCCTCTGAGTGGGGCGAGCAGTACTTC. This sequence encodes CASSLEPSEWGEQYF.